Each of the 11 T cell receptor beta chains below was sequenced from the same sample in a study of graft-versus-host responses after intestinal transplantation. These receptors lack a known antigen. Generated by immunoSEQ multiplex PCR, the TCRdb table keeps only in-frame clones and is missing some. The table lists tens of thousands of clones, 90% to 95% of them singletons. The material was unstimulated CD8+ T cells sorted from spleen or lymph node cells, obtained before transplant. The receptors stem from a human donor who was the organ donor for an intestinal transplant.

The rearrangement links TRBV9 to TRBJ1-3; D is unresolved. CDR1 is SGDLS and CDR2 is YYNGEE in the germline V gene. CDR3 length: 15 amino acids. V gave up 0 bases and J gave up 4 bases, with 11 bases separating them. The DNA for the CDR3 is TGTGCCAGCAGCGTAGATCCCCTGAGGGGAAACACCATATATTTT. This translates into CASSVDPLRGNTIYF.

This rearrangement joins TRBV27 to TRBJ1-1; D is unclear. V was trimmed by 5 bases and J by 3 bases, leaving 4 bases between them. Germline V gene data show CDR1 as MNHEY and CDR2 as SMNVEV (reference sequence). CDR3 length: 11 amino acids. In DNA, the CDR3 is TGTGCCAGCAGTCCGGACACTGAAGCTTTCTTT. It yields the protein CASSPDTEAFF.

V usage is TRBV19 and J usage is TRBJ1-1; 10 bases match TRBD1. Trimming took 8 bases from V and 6 from J; bases not matched to a gene: 0. The CDR3 is 11 residues long. Germline V gives CDR1 LNHDA, CDR2 SQIVND (reference sequence). The CDR3 loop is CASGQGAEAFF. In DNA form, the CDR3 reads TGTGCCAGTGGACAGGGGGCTGAAGCTTTCTTT.

This chain connects TRBV4-1 to TRBJ1-1, with a tentative D call TRBD1 (5 bases). The CDR3 sequence is 16 residues long. Germline CDR1 MGHRA, CDR2 YSYEKL. The V end was cut by 4 bases, the J end by 5 bases, with 20 bases between. DNA for the CDR3: TGCGCCAGCAGCCGCCTCCACCAGGGATTAGAGACTGAAGCTTTCTTT. It is translated as CASSRLHQGLETEAFF.

This sequence joins TRBV28 and TRBJ2-1; TRBD2 aligns across 10 bases. The V segment lost 1 base and the J segment 5 bases; nucleotides outside the gene matches: 11. The CDR3 length is 18 residues. Germline loops: CDR1 MDHEN, CDR2 SYDVKM. The CDR3 loop reads CASSLFSSGSVKDNEQFF. In DNA form, the CDR3 reads TGTGCCAGCAGTTTATTTTCTAGCGGGAGTGTCAAGGACAATGAGCAGTTCTTC.

This clone was picked up one time. DNA of the CDR3: TGTGCCAGCAGCCCCCGTGGTTGGAGCGAGAGCACAGATACGCAGTATTTT. Protein: CASSPRGWSESTDTQYF. The chain carries TRBV7-2 and TRBJ2-3; D is unclear. The CDR3 is 17 amino acids. Germline CDR1 and CDR2: SGHTA and FQGNSA. With 5 bases removed from V and 0 bases from J, the gap between germline ends came to 18 bases.

The gene calls are TRBV5-1 and TRBJ2-3; TRBD2 aligns across 7 bases. This CDR3 is 15 amino acids long. Germline loops: CDR1 SGHRS, CDR2 YFSETQ. J was trimmed by 1 base and V by 3 bases; bases with no gene match: 5. CDR3 DNA: TGCGCCAGCAGCTGGGGGGAGGGCGGCACAGATACGCAGTATTTT. Amino acids: CASSWGEGGTDTQYF.

The V call is TRBV6-6, the J call TRBJ2-3; no clear D gene. CDR3 size: 14 residues. Looked up from germline, CDR1 is MNHNY and CDR2 is SVGAGI (reference sequence). Trimming shortened V by 2 bases and J by 0 bases, and 6 bases separated the two germline ends. This chain's CDR3 is CASSYRASTDTQYF. CDR3 bases: TGTGCCAGCAGTTACCGAGCGAGCACAGATACGCAGTATTTT.

This clone was detected a few times. V usage is TRBV9 and J usage is TRBJ2-7, with 11 bases fitting TRBD2. With 0 bases clipped from V and 5 bases from J, the junction kept 4 bases outside the gene matches. The CDR3 sequence is 15 residues long. Germline-derived CDR1 and CDR2 are SGDLS and YYNGEE. The CDR3 is CASSVGTSGSNEQYF. CDR3 sequence (DNA): TGTGCCAGCAGCGTAGGTACTAGCGGGAGCAACGAGCAGTACTTC.

The CDR3 here is CASSLLSGTSVPGRYNEQFF. The CDR3 region has the DNA TGTGCCAGCAGTTTACTTTCCGGGACTAGCGTACCAGGGAGGTACAATGAGCAGTTCTTC. J is TRBJ2-1 and V is TRBV27; TRBD2 matches 10 bases. With 2 bases clipped from V and 4 bases from J, the junction kept 17 bases outside the gene matches. CDR1 is MNHEY and CDR2 is SMNVEV in the germline V gene (reference sequence). This CDR3 is built from 20 residues.

The rearrangement links TRBV27 to TRBJ2-5; D perhaps matches TRBD2 (5 bases). Germline CDR1 is MNHEY and CDR2 is SMNVEV (reference sequence). Trimming stripped 8 bases from V and 1 base from J, with 11 bases between. The CDR3 contains 13 residues. CDR3 protein: CASVAAGQETQYF. The CDR3, as DNA: TGTGCCAGCGTTGCGGCGGGCCAAGAGACCCAGTACTTC.